A single T cell receptor beta chain is shown here with its context. Its specificity is not known. This entry belongs to a study of CD8 T cells in Susac syndrome. Germline assignment: CDR1 MDHEN and CDR2 SYDVKM. Trimming removed 7 bases at V and 5 bases at J, with 18 bases between. CDR3 length equals 15 residues. Through negative isolation, CD4+ and CD8+ T cells were obtained, while TEMRA cells were enriched using FACS. RNA, at roughly 0.45 to 1 ug, was reverse transcribed with random hexamers. One entry per CDR3 protein results from TCRdb running MiXCR on the immunoSEQ multiplex PCR reads. The table lists about 210,000 distinct CDR3 sequences, approximately 95% of them singletons. Study observations and caveats: Regarding the TCR sequencing and HLA analysis, the study admitted that a relatively small number of individuals were involved.

The sample taken for sequencing was CD4+ T cells from PBMCs. The chain couples TRBV28 to TRBJ2-1; the D gene is possibly TRBD2 (6 bases). The TCR was taken from a human donor with multiple sclerosis. The CDR3 DNA reads TGTGCCAGCATCGCAGCGGGTTTAGGAGACAATGAGCAGTTCTTC. As protein: CASIAAGLGDNEQFF.